This T cell receptor (beta chain) comes out of a study of T cells after somatic rescue of genetic block. Profiled with immunoSEQ multiplex PCR; TCRdb holds only in-frame clones, not every one. In the table there are fewer than 150,000 clones, 80% to 95% of which are singletons. The germline gives CDR1 LGHNA, CDR2 YSLEER. The CDR3 covers 17 residues. V was shortened by 0 bases and J by 2 bases, with 14 bases between the two germline ends. The receptor was derived from a woman younger than 30. The V and J genes are TRBV4-3 and TRBJ1-5, with D perhaps TRBD1 (6 bases). Sample: peripheral blood mononuclear cells (PBMCs). The CDR3 region is CASSQDRRGRGNQPQHF. As DNA, the CDR3 is TGCGCCAGCAGCCAAGATCGGCGGGGGCGGGGCAATCAGCCCCAGCATTTT.